Below are 27 T cell receptor beta chains sequenced from a single sample in a study of blood T cell repertoires in COVID-19. Sequencing was performed with immunoSEQ multiplex PCR; in TCRdb, only in-frame clones are kept and a portion is missing. The table records 190,000 or so clones, about 89% of them present only once. Material: PBMCs or T cells enriched from blood (not recorded which). These TCRs come from a woman under 30 who had recovered from COVID-19.

Remarks on this clone: A read error may account for a junction end that differs from germline. The chain carries TRBV28 and TRBJ1-4; D perhaps matches TRBD1 (6 bases). This CDR3 has 15 residues. Germline CDR1 reads MDHEN; CDR2 reads SYDVKM. Here the CDR3 DNA reads TGTGCCAGCGGTTTGGGGGCATCATCTAATGAAAAACTGTTTTTT. Amino acids: CASGLGASSNEKLFF.

The V call is TRBV2, the J call TRBJ2-1, with D maybe TRBD1 (8 bases). V shed 3 bases and J shed 7 bases, with 16 bases lying between them. This CDR3 region has 15 residues. Germline V gives CDR1 SNHLY, CDR2 FYNNEI. The CDR3 spells CASSEDREGGNEQFF. The CDR3 nucleotides are TGTGCCAGCAGTGAGGACAGGGAGGGAGGGAATGAGCAGTTCTTC.

The CDR3 nucleotides are TGTGCCAGCAGGACGGGCCTCGGAGGTGGCTACACCTTC. It translates to CASRTGLGGGYTF. The rearrangement uses TRBV6-5 and TRBJ1-2; D remains unclear. The CDR3 has 13 amino acids. V was trimmed by 6 bases and J by 7 bases, leaving 15 bases between them. Looked up from germline, CDR1 is MNHEY and CDR2 is SVGAGI.

The V and J genes are TRBV28 and TRBJ1-4; 8 bases are a match to TRBD1. Germline CDR1 and CDR2: MDHEN and SYDVKM. Trimming removed 6 bases from V and 8 bases from J; junction bases left unmatched: 14. The CDR3 consists of 16 residues. The CDR3 region is CASSTQGARVGEKLFF. The CDR3 nucleotides are TGTGCCAGCAGCACCCAGGGGGCAAGGGTCGGAGAAAAACTGTTTTTT.

CDR3 sequence (DNA): TGTGCCAGCAGTTCCAGCGGGGGGAGATACGAGCAGTACTTC. Encoded protein: CASSSSGGRYEQYF. The chain uses TRBV6-2 or TRBV6-3 and TRBJ2-7; 9 bases are shared with TRBD2. Germline CDR1 is MNHEY and CDR2 is SVGEGT. There are 14 residues in the CDR3. J gave up 4 bases and V 4 bases, and 5 bases lay outside the gene matches.

The rearrangement uses TRBV5-1 and TRBJ2-5; 8 positions agree with TRBD1. Unmatched junction bases numbered 10, after V lost 4 bases and J lost 2 bases. The CDR3 is 16 residues long. Germline V gene sequence: CDR1 SGHRS, CDR2 YFSETQ. CDR3 sequence: CASSATGGVLQETQYF. Here the CDR3 DNA reads TGCGCCAGCAGCGCCACAGGGGGTGTCCTACAAGAGACCCAGTACTTC. Together with reference TRBV5-1 and TRBJ2-5, the CDR3 gives the full variable domain: KAGVTQTPRYLIKTRGQQVTLSCSPISGHRSVSWYQQTPGQGLQFLFEYFSETQRNKGNFPGRFSGRQFSNSRSEMNVSTLELGDSALYLCASSATGGVLQETQYFGPGTRLLVL.

The chain couples TRBV10-3 to TRBJ1-3; D not certain. V lost 3 bases, J lost 7 bases, and 16 bases lay in between. CDR3 length: 15 amino acids. CDR1 ENHRY and CDR2 SYGVKD come from the germline V gene. The chain's CDR3 is CAISDAGLAGNTIYF. In DNA form, the CDR3 reads TGTGCCATCAGTGATGCAGGATTGGCCGGTAACACCATATATTTT.

V gene TRBV14 combines with J gene TRBJ1-2; D not resolved. Per germline, CDR1 SGHDN and CDR2 FVKESK. CDR3 length: 13 residues. V lost 1 base to trimming and J lost 5 bases, with 8 bases between them. The CDR3 coding sequence is TGTGCCAGCAGCCAAGTCCTGCGTTATGGCTACACCTTC. Protein: CASSQVLRYGYTF.

The chain couples TRBV25-1 to TRBJ1-6; D might be TRBD1 (6 bases). V was cut by 3 bases and J by 8 bases, with 17 bases left in between. Germline V gene data show CDR1 as MGHDK and CDR2 as SYGVNS. The CDR3 totals 16 residues. CDR3 sequence reads: CASSESGDGVDSPLHF. CDR3 DNA: TGTGCCAGCAGTGAGTCAGGGGACGGGGTAGATTCACCCCTCCACTTT.

This clone has a handful of counts. J is TRBJ1-1 and V is TRBV4-1; perhaps TRBD1 as D (6 bases). The CDR3 is 17 amino acids. Germline V gene sequence: CDR1 MGHRA, CDR2 YSYEKL. Trimming pared 2 bases from V and 1 base from J, leaving 17 bases between. The CDR3 DNA follows: TGCGCCAGCAGCCAAATATTACTACAGGGTTCGAACACTGAAGCTTTCTTT. Residues: CASSQILLQGSNTEAFF.

This chain connects TRBV24-1 to TRBJ1-2; TRBD1 might be the D (5 bases). The CDR3 length is 12 residues. From germline, CDR1 is KGHDR and CDR2 SFDVKD. V dropped 3 bases and J dropped 8 bases, with 9 bases sitting between them. The chain's CDR3 is CATSDTGQGYTF. The CDR3, as DNA: TGTGCCACCAGTGATACAGGACAAGGCTACACCTTC.

This chain uses TRBV6-5 with TRBJ2-7; 8 bases agree with TRBD2. The J segment lost 0 bases and the V segment lost 6 bases, leaving 7 bases of the junction unmatched. CDR1 and CDR2 from the germline V gene are MNHEY and SVGAGI. This CDR3 is 15 amino acids long. The CDR3 is CASSGRGINSYEQYF. The CDR3 DNA reads as TGTGCCAGCAGCGGGAGGGGGATAAACTCCTACGAGCAGTACTTC.

The chain couples TRBV2 to TRBJ2-1; D perhaps matches TRBD1 (5 bases). CDR3 length equals 12 residues. V lost 9 bases and J lost 2, with 8 bases in between. CDR1 SNHLY and CDR2 FYNNEI come from the germline V gene. This chain's CDR3 is CARGAAYNEQFF. CDR3 DNA: TGTGCCAGAGGGGCAGCCTACAATGAGCAGTTCTTC.

This chain connects TRBV27 to TRBJ2-3; no definite D call. The germline gives CDR1 MNHEY, CDR2 SMNVEV (reference sequence). The CDR3 has 16 amino acids. V lost 8 bases and J 0 bases, leaving 18 bases between the germline ends. The CDR3: CASGSSDWRSTDTQYF. CDR3 sequence (DNA): TGTGCCAGCGGGTCTTCAGACTGGAGAAGCACAGATACGCAGTATTTT.

The chain joins TRBV27 to TRBJ2-7, with 16 bases matching TRBD2. This CDR3 is built from 15 residues. V shed 5 bases, J shed 6 bases, and the junction held 4 bases outside the gene matches. Germline V lookup: CDR1 MNHEY, CDR2 SMNVEV (reference sequence). The CDR3, as DNA: TGTGCCAGCAGTCCCGGGACTAGCGGGAGGGCCGAGCAGTACTTC. Translation gives CASSPGTSGRAEQYF.

The J gene is TRBJ2-1, the V gene TRBV28; 9 bases are a match to TRBD1. In germline, CDR1 is MDHEN, CDR2 SYDVKM. With V trimmed by 2 bases and J by 2 bases, 4 bases remained unmatched. The CDR3 runs 16 residues. CDR3 DNA sequence: TGTGCCAGCAGTTTAGGTGGGACAGGGACCTACAATGAGCAGTTCTTC. It is translated as CASSLGGTGTYNEQFF.

V gene TRBV19 combines with J gene TRBJ2-2; unclear D gene. CDR1 is LNHDA, CDR2 SQIVND, per germline (reference sequence). The CDR3 contains 13 residues. V gave up 1 base and J gave up 8 bases, with 8 bases separating them. Written as DNA, the CDR3 is TGTGCCAGTAGTATAGCGGGTGGGGGGGAGCTGTTTTTT. It codes for CASSIAGGGELFF.

This clone was picked up one time. The J gene is TRBJ1-1, the V gene TRBV28, with D uncertain. Looked up from germline, CDR1 is MDHEN and CDR2 is SYDVKM. The ends were cut back, 3 bases at V and 0 bases at J, with 11 bases in the middle. This CDR3 is 15 amino acids long. The CDR3 region is CASSFVPQMNTEAFF. The CDR3 bases are TGTGCCAGCAGTTTCGTGCCTCAGATGAACACTGAAGCTTTCTTT.

J is TRBJ2-5 and V is TRBV30; 9 bases match TRBD1. The CDR3 contains 14 residues. J lost 6 bases, V lost 3 bases, and 8 bases had no gene match. Germline assignment: CDR1 GTSNPN and CDR2 SVGIG (reference sequence). The CDR3 nucleotides are TGTGCCTGGAGGGGGGACAGGGCCAGCCAGACCCAGTACTTC. Protein product: CAWRGDRASQTQYF.

The V call is TRBV18, the J call TRBJ2-1; a weak D match, TRBD2 (5 bases). Germline assignment: CDR1 KGHSH and CDR2 LQKENI. Trimming removed 2 bases from V and 4 bases from J, with 15 bases in between. There are 16 residues in the CDR3. The CDR3: CASSPLISGLYNEQFF. CDR3 nucleotide sequence: TGTGCCAGCTCACCATTAATATCGGGGTTGTACAATGAGCAGTTCTTC.

The V gene is TRBV5-4, the J gene TRBJ2-2, with a tentative D call TRBD1 (5 bases). Germline CDR1 reads SGHNT; CDR2 reads YYREEE (reference sequence). V lost 0 bases and J 9 bases, leaving 15 bases between the germline ends. The CDR3 extends over 15 amino acids. CDR3 nucleotide sequence: TGTGCCAGCAGCTTGGACAGGAGTTTGGGCAGGGAGCTGTTTTTT. Translated, it gives CASSLDRSLGRELFF.

The V call is TRBV7-9, the J call TRBJ1-5, with 12 bases matching TRBD1. The CDR3 extends over 18 amino acids. Trimming at V came to 1 base and at J to 2 bases, leaving 6 bases not matched to a gene. The germline CDR1 and CDR2 sequences are SEHNR and FQNEAQ (reference sequence). DNA for the CDR3: TGTGCCAGCAGCTTAGGGGACAGGGGGCGCCCCGGCAATCAGCCCCAGCATTTT. Translating gives CASSLGDRGRPGNQPQHF.

This clone was picked up one time. The rearrangement links TRBV5-1 to TRBJ2-7; D is ambiguous. CDR3 length: 17 residues. V was cut by 6 bases and J by 6 bases, with 28 bases left in between. Germline loops: CDR1 SGHRS, CDR2 YFSETQ. CDR3 bases: TGCGCCAGCACCCCCCTCTTCGGTAGCAGCGATCTACGCGAGCAGTACTTC. This translates into CASTPLFGSSDLREQYF.

This chain uses TRBV5-1 with TRBJ2-7; maybe TRBD1 (6 bases). The CDR3 loop spans 14 amino acids. Germline-derived CDR1 and CDR2 are SGHRS and YFSETQ. Trimming cost V 7 bases and J 3 bases, with 17 bases left between them. The chain's CDR3 is CASRLGGPNYEQYF. CDR3 bases: TGCGCCAGCCGACTTGGGGGCCCGAACTACGAGCAGTACTTC.

The chain combines TRBV24-1 with TRBJ1-2; D remains ambiguous. This CDR3 contains 12 residues. Germline CDR1 reads KGHDR; CDR2 reads SFDVKD. Deletions cut 4 bases from V and 3 bases from J, with 5 bases between. In DNA form, the CDR3 reads TGTGCCACCAGTGAGAGCGACTATGGCTACACCTTC. This translates into CATSESDYGYTF.

J is TRBJ2-1 and V is TRBV2; possible D gene TRBD1, 5 bases. This CDR3 has 14 residues. Trimming left V 4 bases short and J 10 bases short, with 17 bases between. The germline V gene encodes CDR1 SNHLY and CDR2 FYNNEI. CDR3 coding DNA: TGTGCCAGCAGTGGGCAGGGAATCCAAAGAGAGCAGTTCTTC. Translating it yields CASSGQGIQREQFF.

The chain employs TRBV11-2 and TRBJ2-7; TRBD1 agrees at 12 bases. From germline, CDR1 is SGHAT and CDR2 FQNNGV. V shed 6 bases, J shed 3 bases, and the junction held 9 bases outside the gene matches. The CDR3 extends over 16 amino acids. The CDR3 nucleotides read TGTGCCAGCAGTCTATCCGGGACAGGGGGCCACTACGAGCAGTACTTC. Its translation: CASSLSGTGGHYEQYF.